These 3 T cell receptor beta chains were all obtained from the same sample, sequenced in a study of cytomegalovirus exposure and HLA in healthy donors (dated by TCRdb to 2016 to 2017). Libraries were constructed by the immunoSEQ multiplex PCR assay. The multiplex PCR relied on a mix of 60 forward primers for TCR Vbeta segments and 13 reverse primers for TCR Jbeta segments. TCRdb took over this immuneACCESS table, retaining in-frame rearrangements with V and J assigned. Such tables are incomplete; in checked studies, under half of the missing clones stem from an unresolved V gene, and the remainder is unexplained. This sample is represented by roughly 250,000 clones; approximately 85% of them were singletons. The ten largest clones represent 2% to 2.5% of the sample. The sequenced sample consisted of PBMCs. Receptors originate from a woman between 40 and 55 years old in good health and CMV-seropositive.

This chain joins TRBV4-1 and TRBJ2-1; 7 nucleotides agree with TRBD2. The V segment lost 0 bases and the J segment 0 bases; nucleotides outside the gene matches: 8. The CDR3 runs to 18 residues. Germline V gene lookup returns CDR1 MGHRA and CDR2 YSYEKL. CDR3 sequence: CASSQEGERDSSYNEQFF. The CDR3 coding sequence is TGCGCCAGCAGCCAAGAAGGGGAGCGGGATAGCTCCTACAATGAGCAGTTCTTC.

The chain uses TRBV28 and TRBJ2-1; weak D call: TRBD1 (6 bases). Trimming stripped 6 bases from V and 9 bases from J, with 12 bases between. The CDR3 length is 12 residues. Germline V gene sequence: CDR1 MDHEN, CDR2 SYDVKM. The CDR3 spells CASSYRVGEQFF. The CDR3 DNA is TGTGCCAGCAGCTACAGGGTAGGTGAGCAGTTCTTC.

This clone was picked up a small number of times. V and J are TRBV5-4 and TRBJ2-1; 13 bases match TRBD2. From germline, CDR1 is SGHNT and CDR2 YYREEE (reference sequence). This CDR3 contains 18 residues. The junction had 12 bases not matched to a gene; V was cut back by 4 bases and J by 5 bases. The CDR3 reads CASSLPAGGLAGNNEQFF. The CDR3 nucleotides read TGTGCCAGCAGCCTACCGGCGGGGGGACTAGCGGGAAACAATGAGCAGTTCTTC.